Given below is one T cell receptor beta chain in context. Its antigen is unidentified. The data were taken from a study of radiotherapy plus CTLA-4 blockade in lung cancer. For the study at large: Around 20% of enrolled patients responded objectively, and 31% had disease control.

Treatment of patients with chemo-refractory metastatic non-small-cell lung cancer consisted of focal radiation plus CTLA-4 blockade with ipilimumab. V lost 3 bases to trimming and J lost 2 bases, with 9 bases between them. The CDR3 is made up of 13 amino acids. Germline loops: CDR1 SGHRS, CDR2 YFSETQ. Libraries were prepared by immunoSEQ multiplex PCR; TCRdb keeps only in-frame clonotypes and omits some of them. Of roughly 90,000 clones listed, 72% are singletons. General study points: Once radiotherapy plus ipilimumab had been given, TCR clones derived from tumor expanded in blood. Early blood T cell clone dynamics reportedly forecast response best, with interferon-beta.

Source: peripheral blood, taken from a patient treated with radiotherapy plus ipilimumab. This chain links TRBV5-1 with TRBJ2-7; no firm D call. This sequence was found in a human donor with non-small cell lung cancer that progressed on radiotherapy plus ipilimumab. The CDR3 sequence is CASSSGPPYEQYF. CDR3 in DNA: TGCGCCAGCAGCTCCGGGCCTCCCTACGAGCAGTACTTC.